This TCR beta chain was observed in a study of CD8 T cells in ankylosing spondylitis. The CDR3 spans 13 residues. The germline V gene has CDR1 SGHNT and CDR2 YYREEE (reference sequence). Trimming stripped 3 bases from V and 7 bases from J, with 13 bases between. This clonotype was counted between two and nine times. The antigen remains unidentified. TCRdb used MiXCR to reprocess the 5' RACE reads, holding one entry per CDR3 protein. The repertoire has about 390,000 distinct CDR3 sequences, approximately 20% of them found once; the top ten carry about 16%. The study, taken as a whole, reports: Reactive arthritis synovial fluid and blood previously showed some of these motif variants. Blood from ankylosing spondylitis patients appeared to carry a characteristic roughly 8-variant TCR beta motif. With a CD8+ phenotype, disease-linked clones were relatively rare in peripheral blood.

The rearrangement uses TRBV5-4 and TRBJ2-5, with no clear D. The clonotype originates from a male donor with ankylosing spondylitis. Sequencing input: blood, either unsorted or a sorted T cell fraction (not recorded which). CDR3 bases: TGTGCCAGCAGCTCGGACGCAGGAGTGACCCAGTACTTC. Protein sequence: CASSSDAGVTQYF.